This TCR beta chain was sequenced for a study of blood T cell repertoires in COVID-19. In the study overall: Whether acute or convalescent, the COVID-19 samples came from the United States, Italy and Spain.

Here immunoSEQ multiplex PCR was the method, and the copy in TCRdb shows in-frame clones only, minus some. The sample lists fewer than 60,000 clones, 93% occurring once. Germline CDR1 reads LNHDA; CDR2 reads SQIVND (reference sequence). This CDR3 spans 19 amino acids. V shed 8 bases and J shed 0 bases, with 23 bases lying between them. Material: peripheral blood. The genes are TRBV19 and TRBJ2-6; D perhaps matches TRBD2 (6 bases). This receptor was obtained from a man aged 60-69 years with COVID-19, enrolled during active disease. CDR3 coding DNA: TGTGCCAGTTCTACCCCGGGACTCCCAACGTTCTCTGGGGCCAACGTCCTGACTTTC. This sequence encodes CASSTPGLPTFSGANVLTF.